This T cell receptor beta chain was sequenced for a study of T-cell reconstitution after alpha-beta-depleted transplantation in children. This clonotype was seen repeatedly, ten times or more. TCRbeta library preparation incorporated unique molecular identifiers. TCRdb analysed the PCR reads with MiXCR anew, one entry per CDR3 protein. Here the sample spans fewer than 200,000 distinct CDR3 sequences, over 5.5% being singletons. Germline V gene data show CDR1 as MNHEY and CDR2 as SVGEGT. The V gene lost 1 base and the J gene lost 0 bases, with 7 bases spanning the gap. CDR3 length: 14 residues. The input for sequencing was PBMCs from the stem cell graft donor, taken from the stem cell graft. The origin of this receptor is a human donor who donated a stem cell graft to a child with Wiskott-Aldrich syndrome. The chain joins TRBV6-2 or TRBV6-3 to TRBJ2-7; D ambiguous. The CDR3 DNA is TGTGCCAGCAGTTACTTAACGCACTCCTACGAGCAGTACTTC. As protein: CASSYLTHSYEQYF.